This T cell receptor beta chain came from a study of CD8+CD57+ T cells in acquired aplastic anemia. Study summary: CD4+ and CD8+ cells, once sorted, gave DNA averaging roughly 3.2 ug. Regarding the study as a whole: Approximately 30 was the count of CD8+ CDR3 sequences that patients shared with controls.

Sequencing was done on patients that had shown CD8+CD57+ cell expansion by flow cytometry. The study profiled TCR beta VDJ and CDR3 using genomic DNA as template. TCRdb reprocessed the reads via MiXCR and lists one record per CDR3 protein. The repertoire includes about 260,000 distinct CDR3 sequences, approximately 86% of them detected once, and about 41% sits in the top ten. In the case of this clonotype: Antigen specificity is unknown.

The CDR3 runs 15 residues. Looked up from germline, CDR1 is MNHNS and CDR2 is SASEGT. Trimming shortened V by 6 bases and J by 3 bases, and 16 bases separated the two germline ends. Sequencing was done on a sample of sorted CD4+, CD8+, or CD8+CD57+ T cells (not recorded which) from PBMCs. This receptor was taken from a human donor with aplastic anemia. This chain connects TRBV6-1 to TRBJ2-3; the D gene could be TRBD1 or TRBD2 (6 bases each). In DNA, the CDR3 is TGTGCCAGCAGGGCGAGGGGGGAGAGGACAGATACGCAGTATTTT. It encodes CASRARGERTDTQYF.